This is a list of T cell receptor beta chains from one sample in a study of sequential checkpoint blockade in melanoma. The data were produced by immunoSEQ multiplex PCR, yet TCRdb's version contains in-frame clones alone and is incomplete. The table has about 22,000 clones, roughly 80% seen once. Source: CD8+ T cells sorted from blood (inferred from file names), taken from a patient given nivolumab and ipilimumab in sequence. The source of these receptors is a human donor with melanoma. CDR3s include the opening cysteine and the closing phenylalanine or tryptophan.

cdr3_length: 12; v_call: TRBV13; j_call: TRBJ2-1; cdr3_aa: CASSPQYNEQFF
cdr3_length: 13; v_call: TRBV9; j_call: TRBJ1-1; cdr3_aa: CASSVDSTISAFF
cdr3_length: 16; v_call: TRBV6-6; j_call: TRBJ2-3; cdr3_aa: CASSYIGRVSTDTQYF
cdr3_length: 15; v_call: TRBV5-6; j_call: TRBJ2-7; cdr3_aa: CASSGIGTGEHEQYF
cdr3_length: 15; v_call: TRBV27; j_call: TRBJ2-7; cdr3_aa: CASRITSGSTYEQYF
cdr3_length: 16; v_call: TRBV27; j_call: TRBJ2-7; cdr3_aa: CASSLFVRSSPYEQYF
cdr3_length: 18; v_call: TRBV27; j_call: TRBJ1-5; cdr3_aa: CASSRTRLHGDSNQPQHF
cdr3_length: 19; v_call: TRBV4-3; j_call: TRBJ2-1; cdr3_aa: CASSQGWTGGDEAGFEQFF
cdr3_length: 13; v_call: TRBV27; j_call: TRBJ1-2; cdr3_aa: CASSLYGQYGYTF
cdr3_length: 15; v_call: TRBV6-6; j_call: TRBJ2-7; cdr3_aa: CASSYSIGSSYEQYF
cdr3_length: 15; v_call: TRBV2; j_call: TRBJ2-1; cdr3_aa: CAGSRDSNKYNEQFF
cdr3_length: 18; v_call: TRBV9; j_call: TRBJ1-4; cdr3_aa: CASSPRGAPGQRNEKLFF
cdr3_length: 15; v_call: TRBV27; j_call: TRBJ1-1; cdr3_aa: CASSQDTGGRTEAFF
cdr3_length: 20; v_call: TRBV1; j_call: TRBJ2-2; cdr3_aa: CTSSQDRGLAGDLNTGELFF
cdr3_length: 15; v_call: TRBV4-3; j_call: TRBJ2-7; cdr3_aa: CASSQDGTSGDEQYF
cdr3_length: 14; v_call: TRBV27; j_call: TRBJ1-5; cdr3_aa: CASSYTGGNQPQHF
cdr3_length: 15; v_call: TRBV11-2; j_call: TRBJ1-3; cdr3_aa: CASSLAQGSRNTIYF
cdr3_length: 14; v_call: TRBV7-9; j_call: TRBJ2-1; cdr3_aa: CASSLIAGANEQFF
cdr3_length: 14; v_call: TRBV25-1; j_call: TRBJ1-5; cdr3_aa: CASSEIGFNQPQHF
cdr3_length: 17; v_call: TRBV19; j_call: TRBJ2-3; cdr3_aa: CASSMTLVGAWTDTQYF
cdr3_length: 17; v_call: TRBV5-1; j_call: TRBJ2-7; cdr3_aa: CASRRGGKPYVAYEQYF
cdr3_length: 13; v_call: TRBV6-5; j_call: TRBJ1-1; cdr3_aa: CASYGAGGTEAFF
cdr3_length: 14; v_call: TRBV12-1; j_call: TRBJ1-4; cdr3_aa: CASSPDRGVEKLFF
cdr3_length: 12; v_call: TRBV11-2; j_call: TRBJ2-7; cdr3_aa: CASSGRGLEQYF
cdr3_length: 15; v_call: TRBV14; j_call: TRBJ2-6; cdr3_aa: CASSSLRTGANVLTF
cdr3_length: 13; v_call: TRBV5-6; j_call: TRBJ1-2; cdr3_aa: CASSLRQGEGYTF
cdr3_length: 14; v_call: TRBV15; j_call: TRBJ2-3; cdr3_aa: CATSRITGSDTQYF
cdr3_length: 15; v_call: TRBV4-1; j_call: TRBJ1-1; cdr3_aa: CASSHGIKEDTEAFF
cdr3_length: 15; v_call: TRBV7-9; j_call: TRBJ2-3; cdr3_aa: CASSYLGKPGDTQYF
cdr3_length: 15; v_call: TRBV15; j_call: TRBJ1-5; cdr3_aa: CATSRDRGLGQPQHF
cdr3_length: 12; v_call: TRBV7-9; j_call: TRBJ2-3; cdr3_aa: CASALAADTQYF
cdr3_length: 16; v_call: TRBV13; j_call: TRBJ1-1; cdr3_aa: CASSFSLSRLNTEAFF
cdr3_length: 18; v_call: TRBV7-2; j_call: TRBJ1-2; cdr3_aa: CASSLGQGLSSLTYGYTF
cdr3_length: 14; v_call: TRBV19; j_call: TRBJ1-2; cdr3_aa: CASSPGTGAYGYTF
cdr3_length: 15; v_call: TRBV5-5; j_call: TRBJ2-2; cdr3_aa: CASSSSGGVAGELFF
cdr3_length: 16; v_call: TRBV9; j_call: TRBJ1-1; cdr3_aa: CASSVSGFTKNTEAFF
cdr3_length: 15; v_call: TRBV28; j_call: TRBJ2-1; cdr3_aa: CASSLGQGPWDEQFF
cdr3_length: 14; v_call: TRBV28; j_call: TRBJ2-5; cdr3_aa: CASSPRGAGETQYF
cdr3_length: 14; v_call: TRBV18; j_call: TRBJ1-1; cdr3_aa: CASSPLPAHTEAFF
cdr3_length: 14; v_call: TRBV28; j_call: TRBJ1-4; cdr3_aa: CASSLLRPLGKLFF
cdr3_length: 16; v_call: TRBV9; j_call: TRBJ2-5; cdr3_aa: CASSVEGGGNQETQYF
cdr3_length: 15; v_call: TRBV7-6; j_call: TRBJ1-1; cdr3_aa: CASSLWGGADTEAFF
cdr3_length: 15; v_call: TRBV5-1; j_call: TRBJ2-5; cdr3_aa: CASSLGIGGEETQYF
cdr3_length: 14; v_call: TRBV27; j_call: TRBJ2-7; cdr3_aa: CASSMWTGGSEQYF
cdr3_length: 16; v_call: TRBV4-1; j_call: TRBJ2-7; cdr3_aa: CASSSHRQGLSYEQYF
cdr3_length: 15; v_call: TRBV10-3; j_call: TRBJ2-3; cdr3_aa: CAISDSLLGTDTQYF
cdr3_length: 13; v_call: TRBV25-1; j_call: TRBJ1-2; cdr3_aa: CASSPRTGSGYTF
cdr3_length: 14; v_call: TRBV27; j_call: TRBJ1-1; cdr3_aa: CASSLGQGDTEAFF
cdr3_length: 14; v_call: TRBV27; j_call: TRBJ1-5; cdr3_aa: CASSPRQGDQPQHF
cdr3_length: 14; v_call: TRBV4-3; j_call: TRBJ2-7; cdr3_aa: CASSPESSSYEQYF
cdr3_length: 15; v_call: TRBV6-5; j_call: TRBJ2-7; cdr3_aa: CASSYSYGTAYEQYF
cdr3_length: 13; v_call: TRBV29-1; j_call: TRBJ2-1; cdr3_aa: CSVAVAGLNEQFF